This TCR beta chain is from a study of T cells expressing NK-cell markers (dated by TCRdb to the early 2020s). Regarding the complete study: TCR beta-chain repertoires were profiled in sorted CD3+CD56+NKG2C+, CD3+CD56+NKG2C- and CD3+CD56-NKG2C+ T-cell subsets from fewer than 10 donors. Among the eight sequenced donors, only one was HCMV-seronegative, while the other seven were HCMV-seropositive. All eight donors whose samples were sequenced were randomly selected healthy volunteers, three of them men and five women. Sequencing of the libraries produced 2 x 150 bp reads on Illumina HiSeq 2000/2500, MiSeq or NextSeq.

This sample was sequenced with an Illumina HiSeq 2000. TCR beta cDNA libraries were prepared using 5'RACE template switching, which introduced a universal primer site and unique molecular identifiers. cDNA synthesis was primed from the TCR beta constant segment, followed by two successive PCR amplification steps. As for the original processing: MIGEC handled demultiplexing of the reads and grouping by UMI, while MiTCR was used to assemble and quantify clonotypes. To exclude erroneous sequences, only TCR cDNA sequences supported by at least two reads were retained. Downstream repertoire analysis used the tcR package, and clonotypes were matched across fractions by CDR3 nucleotide sequence plus V segment. Antigen specificity was annotated against VDJdb with VDJmatch, allowing one amino acid substitution in CDR3. One entry per CDR3 protein sequence results from the TCRdb reprocessing of the reads, with DNA left out. The V and J calls shown here were made by TCRdb, not taken from the authors' results. The sample's table lists a count of 250,000 to 300,000 distinct CDR3 sequences. Jointly, the top ten make up roughly 4.2% of the sample.

HCMV serostatus was determined by detecting HCMV-specific IgG in serum with a commercial ELISA kit. Peripheral blood mononuclear cells were isolated from blood by Ficoll density gradient centrifugation. Concerning this clonotype itself: Its antigen is not yet known.

CDR1 and CDR2, per the germline V gene, are SGDLS and YYNGEE. The CDR3 sequence holds 14 residues, the cysteine and phenylalanine included. No DNA sequence is on record. Study-wide conclusions, independent of this receptor: In several donors, the dominant CD3+CD56+NKG2C+ clonotypes ranked among the top 10 CD8+ clonotypes, making up roughly 1.0-7.0% of CD8+ T cells. Those dominant clonotypes were again the most abundant among CD3+CD56-NKG2C+ cells in a handful of donors, at roughly 25-60.1%. It remained unclear whether the expanded NKG2C-expressing T cell clones were specific for HCMV antigens.

Input material: blood T cells: a sorted CD56 or NKG2C T cell subset, CD4+ or CD8+ T cells, or bulk PBMC T cells (not recorded which). The receptor comes from a woman aged 18 to 75 in good health. The V gene is TRBV9 and the J gene is TRBJ2-7; with no DNA, the TCRdb D assignment of TRBD1 cannot be verified. CDR3 sequence: CASSVRTGTYEQYF.